This TCR beta chain stems from a study of control samples from healthy donors and cancer patients. Data came from immunoSEQ multiplex PCR; TCRdb stores just in-frame clones and leaves some out. The repertoire holds roughly 160,000 clones, over 95% seen once, with over 1% in the top ten. Sequenced sample: blood. The TCR sequence derives from a woman in her 30s in good health.

CDR3 nucleotide sequence: TGTGCCAGCAGCCCCAGGGAAAGGGGTGGCGCTGAAGCTTTCTTT. Translation gives CASSPRERGGAEAFF. The rearrangement joins TRBV7-3 to TRBJ1-1, with a weak D call TRBD1 (5 bases). The CDR3 is 15 residues long. CDR1 and CDR2 from the germline V gene are SGHTA and FQGTGA. Trimming cost V 5 bases and J 6 bases, with 19 bases left between them.